This T cell receptor beta chain was obtained from a study of CXCR3-negative and CXCR3-positive naive CD8 T cells. General observations from the study: The TRB CDR3s that CXCR3-positive naive cells carried were more hydrophobic than those of CXCR3-negative naive cells.

This CDR3 is built from 16 residues. Germline V gene lookup returns CDR1 LGHNA and CDR2 YSLEER. Triplicate sorts, approximately 290,000 cells apiece, were made for each CD8+ T cell subset. Each TRB cDNA library was prepared by 5' RACE (with UMI labels). From its re-call of the 5' RACE reads, TCRdb lists each CDR3 protein once, without DNA. The sample table sets out approximately 88,000 distinct CDR3 sequences. Regarding this clonotype: Its target is not known.

The rearrangement links TRBV4-3 to TRBJ2-3; absent DNA, TCRdb's TRBD2 call cannot be checked. Sequenced: naive CXCR3- CD8+ T cells from blood. Documented subset: CD45RO-CCR7+CD27+CD95- naive CD8+ T cells lacking CXCR3 (TNR3-). The sequence came from a human donor in good health. Some clones in this sample may be carry-over from other donors' samples. The CDR3 sequence is CASSQPSGGSTDTQYF.